This T cell receptor (beta chain) was identified during a study of control samples from healthy donors and cancer patients. The V gene lost 0 bases and the J gene lost 8 bases, with 14 bases spanning the gap. Germline V gene lookup returns CDR1 MGHRA and CDR2 YSYEKL. This CDR3 is built from 15 residues. Produced via immunoSEQ multiplex PCR; TCRdb's table is partial and in-frame only. This table holds some 110,000 clones, 88% found once. The sequence derives from a woman in her seventies in good health. The gene calls are TRBV4-1 and TRBJ2-1; TRBD2 might be the D (6 bases). The sample was blood. CDR3 DNA: TGCGCCAGCAGCCAAGATCTGGGAGGTTGGGATGAGCAGTTCTTC. Translating gives CASSQDLGGWDEQFF.